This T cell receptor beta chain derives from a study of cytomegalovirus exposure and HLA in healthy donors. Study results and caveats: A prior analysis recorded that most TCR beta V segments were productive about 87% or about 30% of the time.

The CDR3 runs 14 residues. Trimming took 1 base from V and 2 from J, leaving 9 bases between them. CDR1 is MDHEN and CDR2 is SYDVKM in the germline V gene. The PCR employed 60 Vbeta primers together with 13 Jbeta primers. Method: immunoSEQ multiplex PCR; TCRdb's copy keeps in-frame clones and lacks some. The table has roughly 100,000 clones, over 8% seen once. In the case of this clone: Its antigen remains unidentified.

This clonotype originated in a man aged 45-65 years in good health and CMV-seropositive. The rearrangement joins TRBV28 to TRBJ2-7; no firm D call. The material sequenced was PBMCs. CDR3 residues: CASSLYGGPYEQYF. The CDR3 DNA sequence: TGTGCCAGCAGTTTATACGGCGGTCCCTACGAGCAGTACTTC.